Given below is one T cell receptor (beta chain) in context. This clone appeared many times. The target of this receptor is not known. Base-call qualities are not available, and no considerably larger clone is one nucleotide away. This sample is drawn from a study of beta chain features in type 1 diabetes (dated by TCRdb to about 2018). Background on the whole study: Mean age, gender distribution, total cell number and subset yield were not different between patients and healthy donors. The study compared the TCRB repertoires of sorted circulating CD4+ T cell subsets in recently diagnosed type 1 diabetes patients with those in matched healthy donors. Regulatory and stem cell-like memory subsets were obtained from only 8 patients and roughly eight healthy donors, while naive and central memory subsets were obtained from all 30 or so donors. Across all samples, around 99 million sorted cells were examined, and cell number per subset correlated strongly with RNA yield. Paper-wide results and their limitations: Because cDNA was sequenced instead of genomic DNA, highly expressing activated cells could be over-represented, though the groups showed no difference in activation or CD3 levels. Naive, central memory and regulatory TCRB repertoires appeared more similar among patients than among healthy donors. In all four CD4+ subsets, TCRB CDR3 length was moderately but significantly shorter in type 1 diabetes patients. PCR might favor shorter templates, but patient and control samples were amplified and corrected together, so any skew would affect both groups equally. At VDJ recombination sites, patients with type 1 diabetes made fewer insertions and deleted more nucleotides, a pattern implying thymic rearrangement abnormalities. Only small numbers of individuals were included in the HLA sub-analyses, which left unresolved whether HLA type had any influence on TCRB rearrangement.

The entire isolated RNA was reverse transcribed using the High Capacity cDNA Reverse Transcription Kit, and thus expressed TCRB transcripts were sequenced. Deep immunoSEQ sequencing was performed on naive, central memory and regulatory T cell samples, with an average of approximately 4 million total reads per sample. Sorted cells were lysed in RLT buffer, and RNA was extracted using DNase-treated RNeasy Micro or Mini kits according to cell number. To prevent cross-contamination, every cell subset was processed on its own, while patient and healthy donor samples were processed together. The immunoSEQ multiplex PCR was used to amplify TCRB sequences from cDNA, yielding 87-bp fragments that span the CDR3 region. Sequencing of the amplicons was performed on the Illumina HiSeq platform. The paper's data handling went like this. Synthetic template baselines were used to correct PCR bias computationally, reads within Hamming distance 2 were collapsed together, and singletons that could not be merged were discarded. Reads were aligned to IMGT to assign V, D and J genes, CDR3 length, and insertions or deletions at six rearrangement sites. Within each subset, clonotype counts were normalized to sorted cell number, after which true diversity and Gini coefficients were computed with the tcR R package. Repertoire sharing was quantified using the overlap coefficient calculated on TCRB nucleotide sequences. TCRdb limited this immuneACCESS table to in-frame rearrangements with V and J called. A share of clones is missing; checked studies link under half to unresolved V genes, and the rest is unexplained. V, J and clone size reflect that table, while D and trimming were determined from the DNA. The sample table holds about 340,000 clones, of which approximately 10% were seen once. The ten largest clonotypes hold roughly 1% of the sample.

From each donor, a single peripheral blood sample of 100 to 150 mL on average was drawn into heparinised tubes. Naive, central memory, regulatory and stem cell-like memory CD4+ T cells were sorted on a BD FACSAria II using a panel including CD45RO, CCR7, CD25, CD127, CD95 and CD27. Every sorted population had a purity above 95%. Right away, PBMCs were isolated by Lymphoprep density gradient centrifugation and were stained directly, with no culture step. So that batch effects would be minimized, each experiment stained and sorted samples in pairs, pairing one healthy donor with one patient. Including the terminal cysteine and phenylalanine, the CDR3 comprises 15 residues. Of all the DNA, just the CDR3 is kept, 45 bases in frame from base 1. Sequences MNHNY (CDR1) and SVGAGI (CDR2) are obtained from the germline V gene (reference sequence). The V and J ends are trimmed by 0 bases and 0 bases, leaving 6 bases between them.

The origin of this receptor is a man aged 30-40 years with type 1 diabetes. Sample: central memory CD4+ T cells from blood. The chain couples TRBV6-6 to TRBJ2-1; no D segment can be confidently identified. The CDR3 is CASSYSKSSYNEQFF. At the DNA level, the sequence is TGTGCCAGCAGTTACTCGAAGAGCTCCTACAATGAGCAGTTCTTC.